This T cell receptor beta chain was found in a study of cytotoxic CD8 clonotypes in ibrutinib-treated CLL. This CDR3 has 15 residues. Germline V gene lookup returns CDR1 SQVTM and CDR2 ANQGSEA. J gave up 8 bases and V 6 bases, and 14 bases lay outside the gene matches. Only in-frame clones appear in the TCRdb table, and some are missing; sequencing was by immunoSEQ multiplex PCR. The repertoire has about 200,000 clones, about 72% of them found once; the top ten carry 13%. This receptor was identified in a human donor with chronic lymphocytic leukemia. The sample consisted of PBMCs, taken after 24 months of ibrutinib treatment. This chain connects TRBV29-1 to TRBJ1-2; 11 bases map to TRBD1. For the CDR3, the DNA is TGCAGCGTCCATAGTTTGGGACAGGGGGGTGGAGGCTACACCTTC. Translated, it gives CSVHSLGQGGGGYTF. The entire variable domain, with the rest obtained from reference TRBV29-1 and TRBJ1-2, is as follows: SAVISQKPSRDICQRGTSLTIQCQVDSQVTMMFWYRQQPGQSLTLIATANQGSEATYESGFVIDKFPISRPNLTFSTLTVSNMSPEDSSIYLCSVHSLGQGGGGYTFGSGTRLTVV.